The 23 T cell receptor beta chains presented below share a single source sample, sequenced in a study of CD8 T cells in Susac syndrome. With random hexamers, reverse transcription was performed on about 0.5 to 1 ug of RNA. Using its own MiXCR run on the immunoSEQ multiplex PCR reads, TCRdb lists one record per CDR3 protein. The sample yields about 300,000 distinct CDR3 sequences, approximately 85% seen once. The sample consisted of CD8+ T cells from PBMCs. The receptors were sampled from a human donor with multiple sclerosis.

This sequence joins TRBV7-2 and TRBJ2-7; no firm D call. V shed 2 bases and J shed 0 bases, with 8 bases lying between them. Germline V lookup: CDR1 SGHTA, CDR2 FQGNSA. The CDR3 is made up of 14 amino acids. CDR3 amino acids: CASSLYGFSYEQYF. The CDR3 DNA reads as TGTGCCAGCAGCTTATATGGGTTCTCCTACGAGCAGTACTTC. Filled out from reference TRBV7-2 and TRBJ2-7, the complete variable domain reads GAGVSQSPSNKVTEKGKDVELRCDPISGHTALYWYRQSLGQGLEFLIYFQGNSAPDKSGLPSDRFSAERTGGSVSTLTIQRTQQEDSAVYLCASSLYGFSYEQYFGPGTRLTVT.

This sequence joins TRBV4-3 and TRBJ1-1; D gene uncertain. Germline values: CDR1 LGHNA, CDR2 YSLEER. The CDR3 is made up of 14 amino acids. The V gene lost 0 bases and the J gene lost 4 bases, with 9 bases spanning the gap. Written as DNA, the CDR3 is TGCGCCAGCAGCCAAGATGGGGAGGGCACTGAAGCTTTCTTT. This translates into CASSQDGEGTEAFF.

V and J are TRBV4-2 and TRBJ1-5; a weak D match, TRBD1 (6 bases). CDR1 is LGHNA and CDR2 is YNFKEQ in the germline V gene. V lost 4 bases, J lost 1 base, and 17 bases lay in between. CDR3 length equals 17 residues. CDR3 in DNA: TGTGCCAGCAGCCGTTCATTCTTAACAGGGAGCAATCAGCCCCAGCATTTT. This encodes CASSRSFLTGSNQPQHF.

This sequence joins TRBV27 and TRBJ1-1; TRBD1 matches 8 bases. Germline CDR1 is MNHEY and CDR2 is SMNVEV (reference sequence). With V trimmed by 2 bases and J by 7 bases, 9 bases remained unmatched. The CDR3 contains 15 residues. CDR3 coding DNA: TGTGCCAGCAGTTTAGGTGCAGGGGGCGCGGTTGAAGCTTTCTTT. Translating it yields CASSLGAGGAVEAFF.

The chain couples TRBV30 to TRBJ1-1; D not resolved. V lost 2 bases and J 5 bases, leaving 6 bases between the germline ends. Germline CDR1 and CDR2: GTSNPN and SVGIG (reference sequence). The CDR3 sequence is 11 residues long. CDR3 in amino acids: CAWSSGTEAFF. The CDR3 region has the DNA TGTGCCTGGAGTTCGGGGACTGAAGCTTTCTTT.

The chain uses TRBV9 and TRBJ1-2; D possibly corresponds to TRBD1 (6 bases). The CDR3 is 14 amino acids. Trimming stripped 4 bases from V and 5 bases from J, with 15 bases between. Per germline, CDR1 SGDLS and CDR2 YYNGEE. The CDR3 region has the DNA TGTGCCAGCAGCCCCTCGCAGGGGCCTTATGGCTACACCTTC. Encoded protein: CASSPSQGPYGYTF. The full variable domain, rest sourced from reference TRBV9 and TRBJ1-2, is DSGVTQTPKHLITATGQRVTLRCSPRSGDLSVYWYQQSLDQGLQFLIQYYNGEERAKGNILERFSAQQFPDLHSELNLSSLELGDSALYFCASSPSQGPYGYTFGSGTRLTVV.

This clonotype showed up many times. CDR3 loop: CASSPWTDGQETQYF. The CDR3 DNA reads TGTGCCAGCAGCCCATGGACAGACGGACAAGAGACCCAGTACTTC. V and J are TRBV7-2 and TRBJ2-5; a weak D match, TRBD1 (6 bases). Germline V gene sequence: CDR1 SGHTA, CDR2 FQGNSA. This CDR3 is 15 amino acids long. Trimming took off 5 bases at V and 2 bases at J, with 15 bases between the two ends.

The gene calls are TRBV28 and TRBJ1-1; D is undetermined. Trimming stripped 3 bases from V and 8 bases from J, with 16 bases between. In germline, CDR1 is MDHEN, CDR2 SYDVKM. This CDR3 is 14 amino acids long. The CDR3 DNA is TGTGCCAGCAGTTTGGTCGTAACCCAGGAGGAAGCTTTCTTT. Protein: CASSLVVTQEEAFF.

The chain uses TRBV9 and TRBJ2-1; 7 positions agree with TRBD2. V shed 2 bases, J shed 4 bases, and the junction held 6 bases outside the gene matches. Per the germline V gene, CDR1 is SGDLS and CDR2 is YYNGEE. The CDR3 loop spans 15 amino acids. The CDR3 spells CASSVASGVYNEQFF. Here the CDR3 DNA reads TGTGCCAGCAGCGTGGCGAGCGGGGTTTACAATGAGCAGTTCTTC.

The CDR3 loop reads CASSIQGLADTQYF. In DNA, the CDR3 is TGTGCCAGCAGTATACAGGGACTCGCAGATACGCAGTATTTT. This chain uses TRBV27 with TRBJ2-3, with D perhaps assigned TRBD1 or TRBD2 (6 bases each). Germline CDR1 MNHEY, CDR2 SMNVEV (reference sequence). The CDR3 extends over 14 amino acids. V was trimmed by 5 bases and J by 4 bases, leaving 13 bases between them.

The chain joins TRBV23-1 to TRBJ1-4; 7 bases fit TRBD1. TRBV23-1 carries the ORF label, with uncertain function. V was pared by 6 bases and J by 8 bases, with 15 bases of the junction left unmatched. The CDR3 runs to 16 residues. CDR3 DNA: TGCGCCAGCAGCCCAAATCGACAGGGAACGGGGGAAAAACTGTTTTTT. It encodes CASSPNRQGTGEKLFF.

The CDR3 DNA reads as TGTGCCAGCAGTTTAAGTACCGGGACAGGGGTGACCGGCAATCAGCCCCAGCATTTT. This gives the protein CASSLSTGTGVTGNQPQHF. The gene calls are TRBV28 and TRBJ1-5; 10 positions match TRBD1. Germline CDR1 reads MDHEN; CDR2 reads SYDVKM. CDR3 length: 19 residues. The ends lost 2 bases at V and 2 bases at J; junction bases unmatched: 12. The entire variable domain, with the rest obtained from reference TRBV28 and TRBJ1-5, is as follows: DVKVTQSSRYLVKRTGEKVFLECVQDMDHENMFWYRQDPGLGLRLIYFSYDVKMKEKGDIPEGYSVSREKKERFSLILESASTNQTSMYLCASSLSTGTGVTGNQPQHFGDGTRLSIL.

The chain is built from TRBV12-3 or TRBV12-4 and TRBJ1-5; unclear D gene. With 6 bases removed from V and 0 bases from J, the gap between germline ends came to 9 bases. The CDR3 extends over 14 amino acids. The CDR3 loop is CASSYTPSNQPQHF. The CDR3 region has the DNA TGTGCCAGCAGCTATACCCCTAGCAATCAGCCCCAGCATTTT.

The chain recombines TRBV28 with TRBJ2-1; 7 bases align to TRBD2. J lost 8 bases, V lost 4 bases, and 11 bases had no gene match. Germline V gives CDR1 MDHEN, CDR2 SYDVKM. The length of the CDR3 is 15 residues. CDR3 amino acids: CASSSFERDFYEQFF. The CDR3, as DNA: TGTGCCAGCAGTTCTTTCGAGCGGGATTTCTATGAGCAGTTCTTC.

The chain is built from TRBV19 and TRBJ1-2, with D possibly being TRBD1 (6 bases). The CDR3 spans 14 residues. Germline loops: CDR1 LNHDA, CDR2 SQIVND (reference sequence). V lost 1 base to trimming and J lost 5 bases, with 11 bases between them. CDR3 in amino acids: CASSIGGQTYGYTF. CDR3 DNA: TGTGCCAGTAGTATAGGAGGACAGACGTATGGCTACACCTTC. Together with reference TRBV19 and TRBJ1-2, the CDR3 gives the full variable domain: DGGITQSPKYLFRKEGQNVTLSCEQNLNHDAMYWYRQDPGQGLRLIYYSQIVNDFQKGDIAEGYSVSREKKESFPLTVTSAQKNPTAFYLCASSIGGQTYGYTFGSGTRLTVV.

The CDR3 loop is CATEGGGRTYDSYNEQFF. The CDR3 coding sequence is TGTGCCACCGAAGGGGGCGGGAGAACCTACGACTCCTACAATGAGCAGTTCTTC. The chain carries TRBV6-2 or TRBV6-3 and TRBJ2-1; D could derive from TRBD1 or TRBD2 (7 bases each). Germline assignment: CDR1 MNHEY and CDR2 SVGEGT. CDR3 length: 18 amino acids. Trimming removed 10 bases at V and 0 bases at J, with 25 bases between.

The rearrangement links TRBV6-2 or TRBV6-3 to TRBJ2-5, with D perhaps matching TRBD1 (5 bases). The CDR3 is 15 residues long. Germline V gene sequence: CDR1 MNHEY, CDR2 SVGEGT. V shed 0 bases and J shed 2 bases, with 10 bases lying between them. CDR3 residues: CASSYSDIRQETQYF. The CDR3 bases are TGTGCCAGCAGTTACTCGGACATCCGACAAGAGACCCAGTACTTC.

With regard to this clonotype: Sequence at one end of the junction differs from germline and may be a read error. The chain carries TRBV15 and TRBJ2-1, with D possibly matching TRBD1 (5 bases). Germline V gene sequence: CDR1 LNHNV, CDR2 YYDKDF (reference sequence). This CDR3 spans 14 amino acids. Written as DNA, the CDR3 is TGTGCCACCAGCAGAGATCGATCACGGACACCGCAGCTCTTC. This codes for CATSRDRSRTPQLF.

This chain uses TRBV29-1 with TRBJ2-1; D is possibly TRBD1 or TRBD2 (5 bases each). The CDR3 totals 15 residues. Germline lookup yields CDR1 SQVTM and CDR2 ANQGSEA. CDR3 amino acids: CSSGPGTRSYNEQFF. The CDR3 DNA is TGCAGTTCGGGCCCGGGGACCCGGAGTTACAATGAGCAGTTCTTC.

J is TRBJ2-2 and V is TRBV11-1; 10 bases agree with TRBD2. The CDR3 is 21 amino acids. V lost 3 bases and J lost 3; bases outside the gene matches: 19. The germline gives CDR1 SGHAT, CDR2 FQDESV (reference sequence). The CDR3 DNA reads as TGTGCCAGCAGCTTTCCCCAACCGGGACCGAGGACTAGCGGTGACACCGGGGAGCTGTTTTTT. Translation gives CASSFPQPGPRTSGDTGELFF.

A few counts support this clonotype. The rearrangement joins TRBV7-2 to TRBJ2-7, with TRBD2 as a possible D gene (5 bases). This CDR3 spans 17 amino acids. With 5 bases removed from V and 5 bases from J, the gap between germline ends came to 25 bases. CDR1 and CDR2 (germline): SGHTA, FQGNSA. CDR3: CASSPGSSGNLPHEQYF. In DNA form, the CDR3 reads TGTGCCAGCAGCCCTGGATCAAGCGGAAATCTCCCCCACGAGCAGTACTTC.

V gene TRBV27 combines with J gene TRBJ2-1; no definite D call. CDR3 length equals 14 residues. Looked up from germline, CDR1 is MNHEY and CDR2 is SMNVEV (reference sequence). Trimming cost V 0 bases and J 8 bases, with 11 bases left between them. The DNA for the CDR3 is TGTGCCAGCAGTTTATCCACAGTCGAGGATGAGCAGTTCTTC. Protein product: CASSLSTVEDEQFF.

The V gene is TRBV6-2 or TRBV6-3, the J gene TRBJ2-7; D gene unclear. Germline V gives CDR1 MNHEY, CDR2 SVGEGT. CDR3 size: 13 residues. The V and J ends lost 10 bases and 2 bases respectively, with 15 bases between them. Written as DNA, the CDR3 is TGTGCCACCGGCCCGGTGTCTACCTACGAGCAGTACTTC. Its translation is CATGPVSTYEQYF.